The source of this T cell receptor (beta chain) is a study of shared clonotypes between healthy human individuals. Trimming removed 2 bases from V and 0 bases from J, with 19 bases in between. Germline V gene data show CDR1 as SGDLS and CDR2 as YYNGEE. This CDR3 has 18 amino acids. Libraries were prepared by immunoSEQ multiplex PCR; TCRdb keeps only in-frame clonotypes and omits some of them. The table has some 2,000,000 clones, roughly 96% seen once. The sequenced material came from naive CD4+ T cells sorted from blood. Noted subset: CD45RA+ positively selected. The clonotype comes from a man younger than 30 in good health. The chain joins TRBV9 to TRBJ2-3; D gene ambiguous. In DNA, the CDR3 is TGTGCCAGCAGCGTCGGAGCGTACTCCCCCTCCAGCACAGATACGCAGTATTTT. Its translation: CASSVGAYSPSSTDTQYF.